The 29 T cell receptor beta chains presented below share a single source sample, sequenced in a study of blood T cell repertoires in COVID-19. Generated by immunoSEQ multiplex PCR, the TCRdb table keeps only in-frame clones and is missing some. This table holds some 49,000 clones, 85% found once. Sequencing was done on a sample of peripheral blood. These receptors came from a human donor in a cohort sampled during active COVID-19.

This clone was seen a single time. This chain connects TRBV5-1 to TRBJ1-1; tentatively, D is TRBD1 (6 bases). V lost 3 bases and J 1 base, leaving 13 bases between the germline ends. The CDR3 has 15 residues. Germline-derived CDR1 and CDR2 are SGHRS and YFSETQ. The CDR3 protein is CASSWAGGQNTEAFF. Written as DNA, the CDR3 is TGCGCCAGCAGCTGGGCCGGGGGGCAGAACACTGAAGCTTTCTTT.

V usage is TRBV3-1 (or the pseudogene TRBV3-2) and J usage is TRBJ2-2, with 8 bases matching TRBD1. Germline V gene data show CDR1 as LGHDT and CDR2 as YNNKEL (reference sequence). The CDR3 runs 14 residues. V was pared by 7 bases and J by 6 bases, with 7 bases of the junction left unmatched. The CDR3 sequence is CASKRQGQAGELFF. CDR3 nucleotides: TGTGCCAGCAAGCGACAGGGACAGGCCGGGGAGCTGTTTTTT.

The CDR3 here is CASSDIRGRGGTGEQYF. The CDR3 coding sequence is TGTGCCAGCAGTGACATCAGGGGGCGGGGGGGGACTGGCGAGCAGTACTTC. The rearrangement uses TRBV27 and TRBJ2-7; possible D gene TRBD2, 9 bases. The CDR3 has 17 residues. Looked up from germline, CDR1 is MNHEY and CDR2 is SMNVEV (reference sequence). Between the trimmed V and J ends, which lost 5 bases and 6 bases, there was a span of 26 bases.

The chain joins TRBV14 to TRBJ2-3; TRBD1 agrees at 7 bases. V shed 4 bases and J 7 bases; nucleotides not matched to a gene: 17. The CDR3 contains 17 residues. Per germline, CDR1 SGHDN and CDR2 FVKESK. CDR3 nucleotides: TGTGCCAGCAGCCGGGACGACAGGGTAGGGACCCGAAATACGCAGTATTTT. Translated: CASSRDDRVGTRNTQYF.

The rearrangement links TRBV9 to TRBJ2-2; 7 nucleotides agree with TRBD2. In germline, CDR1 is SGDLS, CDR2 YYNGEE. V gave up 4 bases and J gave up 1 base; unmatched junction bases: 19. The CDR3 extends over 20 amino acids. The CDR3 loop reads CASSQNREETRTRNTGELFF. CDR3 DNA: TGTGCCAGCAGCCAGAACCGGGAAGAAACGCGGACTAGGAACACCGGGGAGCTGTTTTTT. Based on the CDR3 plus reference TRBV9 and TRBJ2-2, the full variable domain is DSGVTQTPKHLITATGQRVTLRCSPRSGDLSVYWYQQSLDQGLQFLIQYYNGEERAKGNILERFSAQQFPDLHSELNLSSLELGDSALYFCASSQNREETRTRNTGELFFGEGSRLTVL.

The J gene is TRBJ1-1, the V gene TRBV5-4; maybe TRBD1 (6 bases). CDR1 and CDR2 (germline): SGHNT, YYREEE (reference sequence). The CDR3 totals 13 residues. Between the trimmed V and J ends, which lost 7 bases and 2 bases, there was a span of 12 bases. CDR3: CASQVRGNTEAFF. CDR3 DNA: TGTGCCAGCCAAGTCAGGGGAAACACTGAAGCTTTCTTT.

The CDR3 here is CASNTGLAEGKEQFF. The CDR3 DNA is TGTGCCAGCAACACCGGACTAGCGGAGGGGAAGGAGCAGTTCTTC. The chain recombines TRBV11-2 with TRBJ2-1; 10 positions agree with TRBD2. J lost 10 bases, V lost 7 bases, and 13 bases had no gene match. Germline CDR1 reads SGHAT; CDR2 reads FQNNGV. The CDR3 totals 15 residues.

The gene calls are TRBV9 and TRBJ2-3, with 7 bases lining up with TRBD2. The germline V gene has CDR1 SGDLS and CDR2 YYNGEE. The CDR3 is 14 amino acids. V was clipped by 4 bases and J by 4 bases; unmatched bases: 6. The CDR3 sequence is CASSPAGDSDTQYF. The CDR3 coding sequence is TGTGCCAGCAGCCCTGCGGGGGACTCAGATACGCAGTATTTT. Variable domain in full (rest from reference TRBV9 and TRBJ2-3): DSGVTQTPKHLITATGQRVTLRCSPRSGDLSVYWYQQSLDQGLQFLIQYYNGEERAKGNILERFSAQQFPDLHSELNLSSLELGDSALYFCASSPAGDSDTQYFGPGTRLTVL.

The rearrangement links TRBV15 to TRBJ1-2; TRBD1 is a possible D gene (5 bases). Germline V gives CDR1 LNHNV, CDR2 YYDKDF (reference sequence). With 5 bases removed from V and 1 base from J, the gap between germline ends came to 5 bases. CDR3 length: 12 amino acids. As DNA, the CDR3 is TGTGCCACCAGCCAGGGTAACTATGGCTACACCTTC. Its protein is CATSQGNYGYTF.

V gene TRBV6-6 combines with J gene TRBJ2-3; no clear D gene. The germline gives CDR1 MNHNY, CDR2 SVGAGI (reference sequence). The CDR3 has 13 residues. V lost 5 bases and J lost 1, with 7 bases in between. Here the CDR3 reads CASSRPGTDTQYF. The CDR3 nucleotides are TGTGCCAGCAGTCGACCCGGCACAGATACGCAGTATTTT.

This clone was seen a single time. The V and J genes are TRBV5-1 and TRBJ2-6, with D perhaps TRBD1 (6 bases). The CDR3 is made up of 14 amino acids. Germline CDR1 reads SGHRS; CDR2 reads YFSETQ. Trimming took 6 bases from V and 3 from J, leaving 10 bases between them. The DNA for the CDR3 is TGCGCCAGCAAGACAGGTTTTGGGGCCAACGTCCTGACTTTC. Its translation is CASKTGFGANVLTF.

The chain employs TRBV4-1 and TRBJ2-1; D might be TRBD1 (5 bases). This CDR3 has 12 residues. The germline V gene has CDR1 MGHRA and CDR2 YSYEKL. Trimming left V 2 bases short and J 9 bases short, with 8 bases between. The CDR3 DNA sequence: TGCGCCAGCAGCCAACAGGGCACTGAGCAGTTCTTC. It is translated as CASSQQGTEQFF.

V usage is TRBV18 and J usage is TRBJ1-5, with 10 bases aligning to TRBD1. This CDR3 is 16 amino acids long. Germline V gene sequence: CDR1 KGHSH, CDR2 LQKENI. The ends lost 4 bases at V and 4 bases at J; junction bases unmatched: 7. Written as DNA, the CDR3 is TGTGCCAGCTCACTCAGGACAGGGGGAGCAAATCAGCCCCAGCATTTT. Residues: CASSLRTGGANQPQHF.

The chain joins TRBV15 to TRBJ2-5; weak D call: TRBD2 (5 bases). The germline gives CDR1 LNHNV, CDR2 YYDKDF (reference sequence). This CDR3 spans 15 amino acids. Deletions cut 8 bases from V and 2 bases from J, with 18 bases between. CDR3 loop: CATPSPSGSQETQYF. CDR3 coding DNA: TGTGCCACCCCCTCCCCAAGCGGATCTCAAGAGACCCAGTACTTC.

The chain is built from TRBV2 and TRBJ2-1; no definite D call. The V gene's germline CDR1 is SNHLY and CDR2 FYNNEI. CDR3 length equals 12 residues. The V gene lost 6 bases and the J gene lost 3 bases, with 6 bases spanning the gap. The CDR3 spells CASSLNYNEQFF. The CDR3 nucleotides read TGTGCCAGCAGCCTTAACTACAATGAGCAGTTCTTC.

The CDR3 here is CSARLNSMNTEAFF. The DNA of the CDR3 is TGCAGCGCTCGTTTGAACTCCATGAACACTGAAGCTTTCTTT. The chain recombines TRBV29-1 with TRBJ1-1; D gene unclear. The V and J ends lost 7 bases and 0 bases respectively, with 15 bases between them. CDR3 length equals 14 residues. In germline, CDR1 is SQVTM, CDR2 ANQGSEA.

The count of this clone is one. The V and J genes are TRBV7-9 and TRBJ2-7; 7 nucleotides match TRBD1. V was pared by 2 bases and J by 0 bases, with 13 bases of the junction left unmatched. The germline V gene encodes CDR1 SEHNR and CDR2 FQNEAQ (reference sequence). CDR3 size: 18 residues. In nucleotides, the CDR3 is TGTGCCAGCAGCTTAATGCCGACCGGACAGGCCCACTCCTACGAGCAGTACTTC. It yields the protein CASSLMPTGQAHSYEQYF.

The rearrangement uses TRBV3-1 (or the pseudogene TRBV3-2) and TRBJ2-1, with TRBD2 identical over 9 bases. The V gene's germline CDR1 is LGHDT and CDR2 YNNKEL (reference sequence). This CDR3 contains 20 residues. The trim removed 1 base at V and 3 bases at J, leaving 16 bases unmatched. CDR3 nucleotide sequence: TGTGCCAGCAGCCAAGTCGCAGCCGGTCGGCTAGCGGGAAACTACAATGAGCAGTTCTTC. It yields the protein CASSQVAAGRLAGNYNEQFF.

The J gene is TRBJ1-2, the V gene TRBV7-2; 7 bases are shared with TRBD1. Per germline, CDR1 SGHTA and CDR2 FQGNSA. V dropped 1 base and J dropped 5; count of bases not matched to a gene: 4. The CDR3 contains 14 residues. The CDR3 reads CASSLGAGGYGYTF. The DNA of the CDR3 is TGTGCCAGCAGCTTAGGGGCAGGGGGGTATGGCTACACCTTC.

The rearrangement joins TRBV4-1 to TRBJ2-5; unclear D gene. V was pared by 1 base and J by 0 bases, with 9 bases between. The CDR3 contains 15 residues. Per the germline V gene, CDR1 is MGHRA and CDR2 is YSYEKL. This CDR3 reads CASSQVTTYQETQYF. For the CDR3, the DNA is TGCGCCAGCAGCCAAGTAACAACGTACCAAGAGACCCAGTACTTC.

The chain couples TRBV5-5 to TRBJ1-2; D remains unclear. Looked up from germline, CDR1 is SGHKS and CDR2 is YYEKEE (reference sequence). The CDR3 has 15 residues. The germline V and J ends were trimmed by 3 bases and 0 bases, with 12 bases remaining between them. CDR3 sequence: CASSWEPQTNYGYTF. The CDR3, as DNA: TGTGCCAGCAGCTGGGAGCCGCAAACTAACTATGGCTACACCTTC. Full variable domain (remainder filled in from reference TRBV5-5 and TRBJ1-2): DAGVTQSPTHLIKTRGQQVTLRCSPISGHKSVSWYQQVLGQGPQFIFQYYEKEERGRGNFPDRFSARQFPNYSSELNVNALLLGDSALYLCASSWEPQTNYGYTFGSGTRLTVV.

The chain has TRBV11-2 and TRBJ2-7, with a possible D match to TRBD1 (5 bases). V dropped 8 bases and J dropped 3 bases, with 17 bases sitting between them. The CDR3 spans 14 residues. Germline V gene data show CDR1 as SGHAT and CDR2 as FQNNGV. The CDR3: CASGAPDRSYEQYF. CDR3 bases: TGTGCCAGCGGGGCCCCGGACCGCAGCTACGAGCAGTACTTC.

This sequence joins TRBV6-2 or TRBV6-3 and TRBJ2-1; perhaps TRBD2 as D (6 bases). The CDR3 contains 15 residues. From germline, CDR1 is MNHEY and CDR2 SVGEGT. The germline V and J ends were trimmed by 5 bases and 9 bases, with 20 bases remaining between them. The CDR3 sequence is CASSGGWLGHVEQFF. The CDR3 region has the DNA TGTGCCAGCAGTGGGGGGTGGCTGGGCCACGTTGAGCAGTTCTTC.

The table lists this clone with a count of one. The chain combines TRBV30 with TRBJ2-5; the match to TRBD2 covers 10 bases. CDR1 and CDR2 (germline): GTSNPN, SVGIG (reference sequence). V lost 4 bases, J lost 5 bases, and 4 bases stayed unmatched. This CDR3 has 13 amino acids. The CDR3 sequence is CAWTTSGRETQYF. The CDR3 DNA is TGTGCCTGGACGACTAGCGGGCGCGAGACCCAGTACTTC.

V and J are TRBV5-1 and TRBJ2-5; D is unclear. Germline loops: CDR1 SGHRS, CDR2 YFSETQ. The V and J ends lost 0 bases and 5 bases respectively, with 8 bases between them. The CDR3 length is 13 residues. CDR3 DNA: TGCGCCAGCAGCTTGGGGGCGCTGGAGACCCAGTACTTC. Translation: CASSLGALETQYF.

The chain recombines TRBV7-9 with TRBJ2-7; 7 bases match TRBD1. V shed 0 bases, J shed 3 bases, and the junction held 5 bases outside the gene matches. The V gene's germline CDR1 is SEHNR and CDR2 FQNEAQ (reference sequence). This CDR3 has 15 amino acids. As DNA, the CDR3 is TGTGCCAGCAGCTTAGCAGGAAGACAGGGCTACGAGCAGTACTTC. The encoded protein is CASSLAGRQGYEQYF.

The chain is built from TRBV27 and TRBJ2-7, with 7 bases identical to TRBD1. V shed 10 bases and J 1 base; nucleotides not matched to a gene: 10. Germline-derived CDR1 and CDR2 are MNHEY and SMNVEV (reference sequence). The CDR3 consists of 14 residues. This CDR3 is CATNGARGSYEQYF. The CDR3 DNA is TGTGCCACCAATGGGGCCAGGGGGTCCTACGAGCAGTACTTC.

V gene TRBV5-5 combines with J gene TRBJ2-7, with 8 nucleotides matching TRBD1. Trimming at V came to 5 bases and at J to 3 bases, leaving 4 bases not matched to a gene. The CDR3 spans 13 residues. Germline CDR1 reads SGHKS; CDR2 reads YYEKEE (reference sequence). The CDR3 coding sequence is TGTGCCAGCAGTTGGACAGGGAGCTACGAGCAGTACTTC. Translated: CASSWTGSYEQYF. Full variable domain (remainder filled in from reference TRBV5-5 and TRBJ2-7): DAGVTQSPTHLIKTRGQQVTLRCSPISGHKSVSWYQQVLGQGPQFIFQYYEKEERGRGNFPDRFSARQFPNYSSELNVNALLLGDSALYLCASSWTGSYEQYFGPGTRLTVT.

The chain links TRBV27 to TRBJ2-2; perhaps TRBD2 as D (6 bases). Trimming pared 2 bases from V and 4 bases from J, leaving 11 bases between. The V gene's germline CDR1 is MNHEY and CDR2 SMNVEV (reference sequence). The CDR3 extends over 15 amino acids. The CDR3 here is CASSLTGTSTGELFF. The CDR3 DNA follows: TGTGCCAGCAGTTTAACGGGGACTTCCACCGGGGAGCTGTTTTTT.